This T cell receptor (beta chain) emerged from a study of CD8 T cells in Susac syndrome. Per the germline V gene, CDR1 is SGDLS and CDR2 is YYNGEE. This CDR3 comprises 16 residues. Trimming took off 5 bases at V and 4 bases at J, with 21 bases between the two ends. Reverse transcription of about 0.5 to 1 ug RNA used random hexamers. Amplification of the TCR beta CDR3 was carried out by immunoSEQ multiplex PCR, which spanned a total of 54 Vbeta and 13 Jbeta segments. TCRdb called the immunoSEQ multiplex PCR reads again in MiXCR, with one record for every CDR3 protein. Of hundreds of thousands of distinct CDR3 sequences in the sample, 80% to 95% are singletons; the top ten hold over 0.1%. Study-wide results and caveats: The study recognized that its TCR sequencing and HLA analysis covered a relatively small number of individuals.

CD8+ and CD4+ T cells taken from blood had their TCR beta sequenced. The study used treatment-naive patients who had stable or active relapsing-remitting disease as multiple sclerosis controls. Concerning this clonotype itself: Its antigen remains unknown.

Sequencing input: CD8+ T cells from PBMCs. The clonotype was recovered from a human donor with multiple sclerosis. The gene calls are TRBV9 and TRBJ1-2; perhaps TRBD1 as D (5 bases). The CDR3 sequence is CASRELTRDFGYGYTF. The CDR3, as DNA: TGTGCCAGCAGGGAACTAACCAGGGATTTCGGCTATGGCTACACCTTC.